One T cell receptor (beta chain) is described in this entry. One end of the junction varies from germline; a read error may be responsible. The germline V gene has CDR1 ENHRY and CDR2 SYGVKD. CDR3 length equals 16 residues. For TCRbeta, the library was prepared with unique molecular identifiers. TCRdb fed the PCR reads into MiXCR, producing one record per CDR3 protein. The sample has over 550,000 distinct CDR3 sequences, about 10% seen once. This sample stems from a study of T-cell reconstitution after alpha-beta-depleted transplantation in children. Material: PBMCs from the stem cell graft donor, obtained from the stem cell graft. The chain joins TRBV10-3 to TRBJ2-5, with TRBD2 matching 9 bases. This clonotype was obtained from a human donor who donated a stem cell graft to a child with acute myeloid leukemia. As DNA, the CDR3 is TGTGCCATCAGTCAGTCGGCTAGCGGGACAGAAGAGACCCAGTACTTC. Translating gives CAISQSASGTEETQYF.